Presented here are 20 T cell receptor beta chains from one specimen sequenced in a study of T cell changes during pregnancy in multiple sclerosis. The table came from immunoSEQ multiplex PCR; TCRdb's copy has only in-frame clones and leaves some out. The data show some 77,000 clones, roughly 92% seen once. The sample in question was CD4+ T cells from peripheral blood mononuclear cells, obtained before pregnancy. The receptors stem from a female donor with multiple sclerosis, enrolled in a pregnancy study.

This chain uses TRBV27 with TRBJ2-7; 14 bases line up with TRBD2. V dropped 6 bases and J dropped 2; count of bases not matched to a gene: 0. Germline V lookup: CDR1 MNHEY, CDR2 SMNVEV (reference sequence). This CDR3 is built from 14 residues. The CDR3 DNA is TGTGCCAGCAGGACTAGCGGGAGGGCCTACGAGCAGTACTTC. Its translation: CASRTSGRAYEQYF.

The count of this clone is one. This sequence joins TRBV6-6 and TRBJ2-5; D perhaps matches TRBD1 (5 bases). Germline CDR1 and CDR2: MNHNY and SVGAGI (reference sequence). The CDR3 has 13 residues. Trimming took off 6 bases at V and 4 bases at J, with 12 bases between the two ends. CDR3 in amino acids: CASRPGQRETQYF. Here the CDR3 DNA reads TGTGCCAGCAGGCCAGGGCAACGAGAGACCCAGTACTTC.

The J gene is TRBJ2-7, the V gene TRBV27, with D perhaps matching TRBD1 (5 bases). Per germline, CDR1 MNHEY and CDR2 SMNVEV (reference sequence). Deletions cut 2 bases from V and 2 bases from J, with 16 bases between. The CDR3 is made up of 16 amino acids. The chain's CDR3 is CASSLRQAGSPYEQYF. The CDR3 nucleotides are TGTGCCAGCAGTTTAAGGCAGGCAGGGTCGCCCTACGAGCAGTACTTC.

Here the CDR3 DNA reads TGCGCCAGCGGCTACGGCGGGACCGAGGAACATACGCAGTATTTT. Amino acid sequence: CASGYGGTEEHTQYF. V usage is TRBV5-1 and J usage is TRBJ2-3; weak D call: TRBD2 (6 bases). V shed 7 bases and J shed 7 bases, with 22 bases lying between them. This CDR3 has 15 amino acids. Per the germline V gene, CDR1 is SGHRS and CDR2 is YFSETQ.

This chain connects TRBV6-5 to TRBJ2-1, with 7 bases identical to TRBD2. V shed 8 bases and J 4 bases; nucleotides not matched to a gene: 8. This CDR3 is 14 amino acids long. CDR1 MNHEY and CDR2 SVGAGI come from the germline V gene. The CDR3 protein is CASAGTIGYNEQFF. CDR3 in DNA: TGTGCCAGCGCCGGGACTATTGGGTACAATGAGCAGTTCTTC.

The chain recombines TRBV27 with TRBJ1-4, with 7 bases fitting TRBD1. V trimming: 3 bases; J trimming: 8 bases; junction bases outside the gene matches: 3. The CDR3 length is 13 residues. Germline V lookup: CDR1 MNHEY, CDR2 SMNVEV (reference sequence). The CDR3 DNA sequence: TGTGCCAGCAGTTTTAGGACAGGAGAAAAACTGTTTTTT. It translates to CASSFRTGEKLFF.

CDR3 in DNA: TGTGCCAGCTCACCACGACAGGGGTCGGACACCGGGGAGCTGTTTTTT. Translating it yields CASSPRQGSDTGELFF. The chain combines TRBV18 with TRBJ2-2, with 8 bases lining up with TRBD1. Germline V gene lookup returns CDR1 KGHSH and CDR2 LQKENI. There are 16 residues in the CDR3. The junction had 4 bases not matched to a gene; V was cut back by 1 base and J by 3 bases.

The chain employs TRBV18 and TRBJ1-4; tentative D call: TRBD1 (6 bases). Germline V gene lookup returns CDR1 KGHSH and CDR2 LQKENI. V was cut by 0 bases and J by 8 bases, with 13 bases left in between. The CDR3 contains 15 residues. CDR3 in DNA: TGTGCCAGCTCACCACCGGGGGCGAGGTACGAAAAACTGTTTTTT. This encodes CASSPPGARYEKLFF.

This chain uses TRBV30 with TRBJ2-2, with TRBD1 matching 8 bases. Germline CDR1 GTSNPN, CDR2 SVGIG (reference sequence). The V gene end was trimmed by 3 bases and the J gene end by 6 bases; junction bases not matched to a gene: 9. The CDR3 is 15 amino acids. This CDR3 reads CAWRRGGQAAGELFF. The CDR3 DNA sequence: TGTGCCTGGAGGAGAGGGGGACAGGCGGCCGGGGAGCTGTTTTTT.

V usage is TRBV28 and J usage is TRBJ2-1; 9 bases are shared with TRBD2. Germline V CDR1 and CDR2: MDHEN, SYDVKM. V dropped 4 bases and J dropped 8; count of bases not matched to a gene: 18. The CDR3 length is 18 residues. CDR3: CASSSAIPVAGEPHEQFF. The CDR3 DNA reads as TGTGCCAGCAGTTCCGCGATTCCAGTAGCGGGAGAGCCACATGAGCAGTTCTTC.

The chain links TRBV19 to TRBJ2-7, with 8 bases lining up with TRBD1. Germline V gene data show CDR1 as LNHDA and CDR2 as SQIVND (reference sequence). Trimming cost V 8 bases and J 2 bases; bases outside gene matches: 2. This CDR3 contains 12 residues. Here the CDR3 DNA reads TGTGCCAGTGGCAGGGGGCCCTACGAGCAGTACTTC. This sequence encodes CASGRGPYEQYF.

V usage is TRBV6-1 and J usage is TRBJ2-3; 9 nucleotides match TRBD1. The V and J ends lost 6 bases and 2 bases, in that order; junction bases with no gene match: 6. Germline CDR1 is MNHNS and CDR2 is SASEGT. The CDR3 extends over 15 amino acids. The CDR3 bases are TGTGCCAGCAGCCCCGGGACAGGGAACACAGATACGCAGTATTTT. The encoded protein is CASSPGTGNTDTQYF.

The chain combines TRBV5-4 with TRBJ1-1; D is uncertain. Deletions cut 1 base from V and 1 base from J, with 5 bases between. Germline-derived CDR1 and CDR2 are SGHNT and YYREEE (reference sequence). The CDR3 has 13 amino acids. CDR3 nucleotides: TGTGCCAGCAGCTTGAGCGAGAACACTGAAGCTTTCTTT. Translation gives CASSLSENTEAFF.

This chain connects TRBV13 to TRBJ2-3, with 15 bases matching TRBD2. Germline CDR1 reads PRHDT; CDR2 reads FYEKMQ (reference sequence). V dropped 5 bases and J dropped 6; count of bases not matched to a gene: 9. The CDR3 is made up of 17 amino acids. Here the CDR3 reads CASSIGLAGGAMDTQYF. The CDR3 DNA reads TGTGCCAGCAGCATCGGACTAGCGGGGGGGGCAATGGATACGCAGTATTTT.

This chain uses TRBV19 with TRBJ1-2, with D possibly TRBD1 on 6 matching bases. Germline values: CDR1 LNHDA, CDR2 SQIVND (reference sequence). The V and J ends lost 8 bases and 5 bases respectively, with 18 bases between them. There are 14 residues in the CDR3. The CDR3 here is CASQGWGHKYGYTF. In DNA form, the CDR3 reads TGTGCCAGTCAAGGTTGGGGACACAAGTATGGCTACACCTTC.

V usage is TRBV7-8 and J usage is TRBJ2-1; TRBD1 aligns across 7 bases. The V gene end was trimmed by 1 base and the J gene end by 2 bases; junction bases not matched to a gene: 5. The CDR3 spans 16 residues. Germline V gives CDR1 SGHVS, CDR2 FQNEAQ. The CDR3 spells CASSLGYRGAYNEQFF. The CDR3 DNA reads TGTGCCAGCAGCTTAGGCTACAGGGGAGCCTACAATGAGCAGTTCTTC.

The CDR3 loop reads CASSAGGLMETQYF. The CDR3 DNA reads as TGTGCCAGCAGCGCAGGAGGGCTCATGGAGACCCAGTACTTC. This chain connects TRBV7-6 to TRBJ2-5, with a tentative D call TRBD2 (6 bases). Germline CDR1 SGHVS, CDR2 FNYEAQ. Trimming removed 5 bases from V and 5 bases from J, with 15 bases in between. The CDR3 loop spans 14 amino acids.

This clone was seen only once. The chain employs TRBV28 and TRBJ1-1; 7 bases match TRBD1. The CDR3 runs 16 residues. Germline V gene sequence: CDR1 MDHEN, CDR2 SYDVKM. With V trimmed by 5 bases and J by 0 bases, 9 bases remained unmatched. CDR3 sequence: CASSPPRQGMNTEAFF. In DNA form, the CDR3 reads TGTGCCAGCAGTCCCCCCCGACAGGGAATGAACACTGAAGCTTTCTTT.

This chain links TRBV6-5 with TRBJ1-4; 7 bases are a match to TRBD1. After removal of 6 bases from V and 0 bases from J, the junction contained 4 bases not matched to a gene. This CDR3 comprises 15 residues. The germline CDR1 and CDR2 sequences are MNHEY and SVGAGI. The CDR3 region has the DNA TGTGCCAGCAGAAGGGGGACAGCAACTAATGAAAAACTGTTTTTT. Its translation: CASRRGTATNEKLFF.

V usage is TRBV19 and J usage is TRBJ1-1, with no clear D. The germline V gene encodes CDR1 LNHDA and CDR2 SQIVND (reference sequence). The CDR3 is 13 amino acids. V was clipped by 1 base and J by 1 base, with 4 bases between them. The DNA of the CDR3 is TGTGCCAGTAGTATAGGACAGAACACTGAAGCTTTCTTT. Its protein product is CASSIGQNTEAFF.